The clone carrying this TCR beta chain was seen more than once but under ten times. CDR3 size: 15 residues. Germline values: CDR1 MNHNS, CDR2 SASEGT. The sample is drawn from a study of tumor-infiltrating lymphocytes in oesophageal squamous cell carcinoma. Each CDR3 protein gets one entry after TCRdb re-called the PCR reads with MiXCR. Among over 10,000 distinct CDR3 sequences listed, around 56% were seen once. Sequencing used esophageal tumor tissue. V usage is TRBV6-1 and J usage is TRBJ2-5; the match to TRBD2 covers 8 bases. The J call may be wrong; the DNA end is better matched by TRBJ2-7. This TCR was sampled from a female donor with esophageal squamous cell carcinoma. This CDR3 reads CASSTTSGRYYEQYF. Written as DNA, the CDR3 is TGTGCCAGCAGCACCACTAGCGGTAGGTACTACGAGCAGTACTTC.